What follows are 29 T cell receptor beta chains derived from one specimen sequenced in a study of CD8+ T cells in alopecia areata. RNA was extracted and reverse transcribed into cDNA as the sequencing template. The assay was immunoSEQ multiplex PCR, and TCRdb's table has in-frame clones only and misses some. The table records roughly 200,000 clones, 45% to 65% of them present only once. Treatment indicated: oral pan-JAK inhibitor, 5-10 mg twice daily. The source was CD4+ T cells sorted from blood, collected at week 4, from a patient treated with tofacitinib. Every receptor here comes from a human donor with alopecia areata.

This CDR3 is CAWSVRSGAEAFF. Here the CDR3 DNA reads TGTGCCTGGAGTGTACGATCTGGAGCTGAAGCTTTCTTT. The chain has TRBV30 and TRBJ1-1; D remains ambiguous. V lost 0 bases and J 6 bases, leaving 11 bases between the germline ends. Looked up from germline, CDR1 is GTSNPN and CDR2 is SVGIG (reference sequence). The CDR3 is made up of 13 amino acids. Filled out from reference TRBV30 and TRBJ1-1, the complete variable domain reads SQTIHQWPATLVQPVGSPLSLECTVEGTSNPNLYWYRQAAGRGLQLLFYSVGIGQISSEVPQNLSASRPQDRQFILSSKKLLLSDSGFYLCAWSVRSGAEAFFGQGTRLTVV.

The genes are TRBV19 and TRBJ1-5; D is uncertain. Germline CDR1 LNHDA, CDR2 SQIVND (reference sequence). The CDR3 contains 14 residues. V lost 6 bases and J 4 bases, leaving 13 bases between the germline ends. Written as DNA, the CDR3 is TGTGCCAGTAGGGAACTTAACTCGAATCAGCCCCAGCATTTT. Translation gives CASRELNSNQPQHF.

This chain uses TRBV2 with TRBJ2-1, with 10 bases aligning to TRBD1. Trimming removed 6 bases from V and 9 bases from J; junction bases left unmatched: 5. This CDR3 is built from 13 residues. Germline assignment: CDR1 SNHLY and CDR2 FYNNEI. The CDR3 nucleotides read TGTGCCAGCAGGCGGGGACAGGGGTCTGAGCAGTTCTTC. It specifies CASRRGQGSEQFF. Together with reference TRBV2 and TRBJ2-1, the CDR3 gives the full variable domain: EPEVTQTPSHQVTQMGQEVILRCVPISNHLYFYWYRQILGQKVEFLVSFYNNEISEKSEIFDDQFSVERPDGSNFTLKIRSTKLEDSAMYFCASRRGQGSEQFFGPGTRLTVL.

This clone was seen only once. This rearrangement joins TRBV6-1 to TRBJ2-7; 8 bases match TRBD2. CDR3 length: 17 residues. V shed 4 bases and J 0 bases; nucleotides not matched to a gene: 11. CDR1 and CDR2 (germline): MNHNS, SASEGT. The CDR3 region is CASSVLAGYPTSYEQYF. In DNA, the CDR3 is TGTGCCAGCAGTGTCCTAGCGGGCTACCCCACCTCCTACGAGCAGTACTTC.

This rearrangement joins TRBV7-2 to TRBJ1-2, with D possibly TRBD1 on 5 matching bases. This CDR3 region has 14 residues. Trimming pared 1 base from V and 3 bases from J, leaving 9 bases between. Germline CDR1 SGHTA, CDR2 FQGNSA. CDR3 region: CASSLESGDYGYTF. The CDR3 coding sequence is TGTGCCAGCAGCTTAGAGTCGGGGGACTATGGCTACACCTTC.

The chain uses TRBV6-6 and TRBJ2-5, with no clear D. Germline-derived CDR1 and CDR2 are MNHNY and SVGAGI (reference sequence). There are 16 residues in the CDR3. Between the trimmed V and J ends, which lost 0 bases and 1 base, there was a span of 12 bases. The CDR3 bases are TGTGCCAGCAGTTACTCGACACGGACGGGCCAAGAGACCCAGTACTTC. Residues: CASSYSTRTGQETQYF.

The chain links TRBV30 to TRBJ2-7; D remains ambiguous. The CDR3 spans 13 residues. Trimming pared 4 bases from V and 0 bases from J, leaving 10 bases between. Germline CDR1 and CDR2: GTSNPN and SVGIG (reference sequence). The CDR3 DNA follows: TGTGCCTGGACTACCACACCCTCCTACGAGCAGTACTTC. It yields the protein CAWTTTPSYEQYF.

The chain joins TRBV27 to TRBJ2-7; 7 bases match TRBD1. Trimming at V came to 5 bases and at J to 2 bases, leaving 18 bases not matched to a gene. The CDR3 is 18 residues long. Germline CDR1 MNHEY, CDR2 SMNVEV (reference sequence). CDR3 protein: CASSRLFSSGQNTYEQYF. The CDR3 nucleotides read TGTGCCAGCAGTCGGCTATTCAGCTCGGGACAGAACACCTACGAGCAGTACTTC.

The J gene is TRBJ1-2, the V gene TRBV19; D is perhaps TRBD1 (6 bases). The CDR3 sequence is 15 residues long. V lost 6 bases to trimming and J lost 7 bases, with 21 bases between them. Germline V gives CDR1 LNHDA, CDR2 SQIVND (reference sequence). The CDR3 loop reads CASRGAHGASGGYTF. Written as DNA, the CDR3 is TGTGCCAGTAGGGGGGCGCACGGCGCCTCAGGTGGCTACACCTTC. Full variable domain (rest looked up from reference TRBV19 and TRBJ1-2): DGGITQSPKYLFRKEGQNVTLSCEQNLNHDAMYWYRQDPGQGLRLIYYSQIVNDFQKGDIAEGYSVSREKKESFPLTVTSAQKNPTAFYLCASRGAHGASGGYTFGSGTRLTVV.

The rearrangement uses TRBV30 and TRBJ2-1; possible D gene TRBD1, 6 bases. The CDR3 totals 15 residues. V shed 0 bases and J shed 4 bases, with 13 bases lying between them. CDR1 and CDR2 (germline): GTSNPN, SVGIG (reference sequence). CDR3 loop: CAWSVLGAEYNEQFF. The CDR3 nucleotides are TGTGCCTGGAGTGTACTGGGGGCCGAATACAATGAGCAGTTCTTC.

The chain is built from TRBV4-2 and TRBJ2-7, with D uncertain. The V gene's germline CDR1 is LGHNA and CDR2 YNFKEQ. The CDR3 has 12 residues. V was shortened by 4 bases and J by 4 bases, with 8 bases between the two germline ends. The CDR3 DNA reads TGTGCCAGCAGCCTTGTAGGGTACGAGCAGTACTTC. It is translated as CASSLVGYEQYF.

The CDR3 nucleotides are TGTGCCTGGAGTGTACCGGCGGGGGCTGGGGATACGCAGTATTTT. This sequence encodes CAWSVPAGAGDTQYF. V usage is TRBV30 and J usage is TRBJ2-3, with D tentatively TRBD2 (7 bases). The CDR3 contains 15 residues. The germline V gene encodes CDR1 GTSNPN and CDR2 SVGIG (reference sequence). The ends were cut back, 0 bases at V and 6 bases at J, with 16 bases in the middle.

The chain links TRBV4-2 to TRBJ1-2; no clear D. Trimming took 1 base from V and 7 from J, leaving 7 bases between them. Germline assignment: CDR1 LGHNA and CDR2 YNFKEQ. CDR3 length: 12 amino acids. CDR3 region: CASSQATVGYTF. The DNA for the CDR3 is TGTGCCAGCAGCCAAGCGACGGTTGGCTACACCTTC.

CDR3 nucleotides: TGTGCCAGCAGCCCCCGACTAGCGGGACCAGATACGCAGTATTTT. Encoded protein: CASSPRLAGPDTQYF. The gene calls are TRBV7-8 and TRBJ2-3; 11 bases are a match to TRBD2. The trim removed 5 bases at V and 4 bases at J, leaving 5 bases unmatched. Germline values: CDR1 SGHVS, CDR2 FQNEAQ. The CDR3 consists of 15 residues.

The V call is TRBV7-8, the J call TRBJ2-5, with 7 bases matching TRBD2. This CDR3 is built from 18 residues. Looked up from germline, CDR1 is SGHVS and CDR2 is FQNEAQ. V lost 4 bases, J lost 7 bases, and 21 bases stayed unmatched. The CDR3 reads CASSSGRSGAGGRGTQYF. CDR3 in DNA: TGTGCCAGCAGCTCCGGACGAAGCGGGGCCGGGGGTCGGGGGACCCAGTACTTC.

The chain has TRBV29-1 and TRBJ2-3, with TRBD1 matching over 7 bases. Germline assignment: CDR1 SQVTM and CDR2 ANQGSEA. This CDR3 region has 13 residues. The CDR3 sequence is CRNLGQSTDTQYF. The CDR3 DNA sequence: TGCAGGAACCTGGGACAGAGCACAGATACGCAGTATTTT.

The V and J genes are TRBV29-1 and TRBJ1-4; the D is unclear. Germline V gives CDR1 SQVTM, CDR2 ANQGSEA. The CDR3 covers 12 residues. Trimming took off 7 bases at V and 4 bases at J, with 10 bases between the two ends. CDR3 sequence: CSARTGNEKLFF. The CDR3 DNA sequence: TGCAGCGCCCGGACCGGTAATGAAAAACTGTTTTTT.

The V gene is TRBV6-5, the J gene TRBJ2-5; D may be TRBD2 (6 bases). Germline lookup yields CDR1 MNHEY and CDR2 SVGAGI. This CDR3 has 15 amino acids. V was trimmed by 2 bases and J by 4 bases, leaving 14 bases between them. Here the CDR3 reads CASSYDERARETQYF. The CDR3 nucleotides are TGTGCCAGCAGTTACGACGAGCGGGCCCGAGAGACCCAGTACTTC.

J is TRBJ1-1 and V is TRBV10-3; perhaps TRBD1 as D (6 bases). Trimming stripped 3 bases from V and 7 bases from J, with 9 bases between. Germline V gene lookup returns CDR1 ENHRY and CDR2 SYGVKD. This CDR3 contains 12 residues. CDR3 DNA sequence: TGTGCCATCAGTGAAGGGGGTGATGAAGCTTTCTTT. Protein sequence: CAISEGGDEAFF.

This sequence joins TRBV25-1 and TRBJ1-2, with a tentative D call TRBD1 (5 bases). The CDR3 is made up of 11 amino acids. The V end was cut by 4 bases, the J end by 7 bases, with 7 bases between. Per germline, CDR1 MGHDK and CDR2 SYGVNS. CDR3 in amino acids: CASSVRGGYTF. The CDR3 DNA reads TGTGCCAGCAGTGTAAGGGGTGGCTACACCTTC.

The gene calls are TRBV7-2 and TRBJ2-7; D may be TRBD1 (6 bases). Germline V gene lookup returns CDR1 SGHTA and CDR2 FQGNSA. The V and J ends lost 5 bases and 0 bases respectively, with 23 bases between them. The CDR3 length is 18 residues. The CDR3 reads CASSLTPQGWSYSYEQYF. The CDR3 nucleotides are TGTGCCAGCAGCCTTACCCCCCAGGGGTGGAGCTACTCCTACGAGCAGTACTTC.

The genes are TRBV15 and TRBJ1-2; unclear D gene. Per germline, CDR1 LNHNV and CDR2 YYDKDF (reference sequence). This CDR3 is 18 amino acids long. Trimming shortened V by 8 bases and J by 4 bases, and 29 bases separated the two germline ends. In DNA form, the CDR3 reads TGTGCCACCGTGGGGAAAACCCCTCAAAGGAGGAAGTTCTATGGCTACACCTTC. It codes for CATVGKTPQRRKFYGYTF.

The table lists this clone with a count of one. The chain combines TRBV29-1 with TRBJ2-3; 7 nucleotides match TRBD1. The CDR3 covers 16 residues. With V trimmed by 4 bases and J by 1 base, 11 bases remained unmatched. Looked up from germline, CDR1 is SQVTM and CDR2 is ANQGSEA. CDR3 coding DNA: TGCAGCGTTGCCCCTACTAGACAGGGCGGCACAGATACGCAGTATTTT. Amino acid sequence: CSVAPTRQGGTDTQYF.

The chain employs TRBV5-6 and TRBJ2-5, with D unresolved. The length of the CDR3 is 14 residues. Trimming stripped 2 bases from V and 0 bases from J, with 8 bases between. Per germline, CDR1 SGHDT and CDR2 YYEEEE. CDR3 bases: TGTGCCAGCAGCTTTCTTGGCAACCAAGAGACCCAGTACTTC. This encodes CASSFLGNQETQYF.

V is TRBV5-1 and J is TRBJ2-7; D remains unclear. From germline, CDR1 is SGHRS and CDR2 YFSETQ. This CDR3 comprises 13 residues. The V gene lost 3 bases and the J gene lost 6 bases, with 13 bases spanning the gap. Here the CDR3 DNA reads TGCGCCAGCAGCTCAACATCAGGATCCGAGCAGTACTTC. Encoded protein: CASSSTSGSEQYF. Looking up the rest from reference TRBV5-1 and TRBJ2-7 gives the full variable domain: KAGVTQTPRYLIKTRGQQVTLSCSPISGHRSVSWYQQTPGQGLQFLFEYFSETQRNKGNFPGRFSGRQFSNSRSEMNVSTLELGDSALYLCASSSTSGSEQYFGPGTRLTVT.

This chain uses TRBV9 with TRBJ1-4; weak D call: TRBD1 (5 bases). Germline V gives CDR1 SGDLS, CDR2 YYNGEE. V was cut by 2 bases and J by 6 bases, with 20 bases left in between. This CDR3 has 17 amino acids. CDR3 amino acids: CASSVRHQGVEYEKLFF. CDR3 nucleotide sequence: TGTGCCAGCAGCGTCCGACACCAGGGCGTAGAGTATGAAAAACTGTTTTTT. The whole variable domain, filled in from reference TRBV9 and TRBJ1-4, reads DSGVTQTPKHLITATGQRVTLRCSPRSGDLSVYWYQQSLDQGLQFLIQYYNGEERAKGNILERFSAQQFPDLHSELNLSSLELGDSALYFCASSVRHQGVEYEKLFFGSGTQLSVL.

This clone was seen a handful of times. J is TRBJ2-5 and V is TRBV25-1; the D call may be TRBD1 or TRBD2 (5 bases each). From germline, CDR1 is MGHDK and CDR2 SYGVNS. The CDR3 runs 15 residues. Trimming removed 2 bases from V and 3 bases from J, with 13 bases in between. The CDR3 reads CASSEVRGLKETQYF. In nucleotides, the CDR3 is TGTGCCAGCAGTGAAGTGAGGGGCCTGAAAGAGACCCAGTACTTC.

In its sample, this clone was seen a few times. V usage is TRBV4-2 and J usage is TRBJ2-5; 8 bases are shared with TRBD2. Germline V gene data show CDR1 as LGHNA and CDR2 as YNFKEQ. The CDR3 is made up of 16 amino acids. J lost 4 bases, V lost 4 bases, and 11 bases had no gene match. The CDR3 DNA reads TGTGCCAGCAGCCCTAGCCCGGGACTAGGGATAGAGACCCAGTACTTC. It specifies CASSPSPGLGIETQYF.

This clone was seen a few times. This chain uses TRBV4-1 with TRBJ2-1; D remains ambiguous. Trimming pared 1 base from V and 7 bases from J, leaving 14 bases between. Germline V gene sequence: CDR1 MGHRA, CDR2 YSYEKL. The CDR3 consists of 15 residues. DNA for the CDR3: TGCGCCAGCAGCCAAGGTGTCCTTTCCCCTAATGAGCAGTTCTTC. This codes for CASSQGVLSPNEQFF.